The 14 T cell receptor beta chains given below trace back to one sample, sequenced in a study of lymphopenia after photon versus proton radiotherapy. TCRdb's table, derived via immunoSEQ multiplex PCR, lists solely in-frame clones and lacks some. The sample lists 43,000 or so clones; 85% were seen once. The source material was peripheral blood, sampled from a patient treated with photon-based radiotherapy. The receptors stem from a middle-aged man with gastric cancer.

The V call is TRBV19, the J call TRBJ2-3, with TRBD1 matching over 9 bases. The germline gives CDR1 LNHDA, CDR2 SQIVND (reference sequence). The CDR3 length is 16 residues. Trimming cost V 5 bases and J 2 bases; bases outside gene matches: 8. The CDR3 reads CASSDTGTGYTDTQYF. The CDR3 nucleotides are TGTGCCAGTAGTGATACCGGGACAGGGTACACAGATACGCAGTATTTT.

The V gene is TRBV6-6, the J gene TRBJ2-7; 9 nucleotides match TRBD1. The CDR3 has 15 amino acids. Germline loops: CDR1 MNHNY, CDR2 SVGAGI (reference sequence). Trimming cost V 5 bases and J 1 base; bases outside gene matches: 6. The CDR3 bases are TGTGCCAGCAGTCCAACAGGGGGCGGATCCTACGAGCAGTACTTC. Translating it yields CASSPTGGGSYEQYF.

The genes are TRBV7-6 and TRBJ1-1; D might be TRBD1 (6 bases). CDR1 is SGHVS, CDR2 FNYEAQ, per germline. Trimming stripped 7 bases from V and 1 base from J, with 13 bases between. This CDR3 is 14 amino acids long. The CDR3 here is CASTRGGQNTEAFF. CDR3 in DNA: TGTGCCAGCACACGCGGGGGGCAGAACACTGAAGCTTTCTTT.

The rearrangement uses TRBV25-1 and TRBJ1-2; D is uncertain. Per germline, CDR1 MGHDK and CDR2 SYGVNS. V was cut by 7 bases and J by 4 bases, with 13 bases left in between. The CDR3 sequence is 13 residues long. The CDR3 DNA follows: TGTGCCAGCACTACGGACGGATTCTATGGCTACACCTTC. It yields the protein CASTTDGFYGYTF.

This rearrangement joins TRBV6-5 to TRBJ2-5, with 9 bases fitting TRBD1. V dropped 7 bases and J dropped 4; count of bases not matched to a gene: 4. CDR3 length equals 13 residues. In germline, CDR1 is MNHEY, CDR2 SVGAGI. The CDR3 sequence is CASTRQGGETQYF. Written as DNA, the CDR3 is TGTGCCAGCACGCGACAGGGGGGAGAGACCCAGTACTTC.

This chain joins TRBV9 and TRBJ1-4; tentative D call: TRBD1 (6 bases). The CDR3 extends over 14 amino acids. The germline V and J ends were trimmed by 2 bases and 5 bases, with 10 bases remaining between them. In germline, CDR1 is SGDLS, CDR2 YYNGEE. The CDR3 coding sequence is TGTGCCAGCAGCGTTGGGCAGGGGAATGAAAAACTGTTTTTT. Protein sequence: CASSVGQGNEKLFF.

V and J are TRBV5-4 and TRBJ2-3; 7 bases map to TRBD2. The germline V gene has CDR1 SGHNT and CDR2 YYREEE (reference sequence). This CDR3 is built from 14 residues. Trimming cost V 9 bases and J 5 bases; bases outside gene matches: 12. The CDR3 DNA is TGTGCCATCCCGGGGGGAGGGATCCTAGATACGCAGTATTTT. Amino acid sequence: CAIPGGGILDTQYF.

The V gene is TRBV30, the J gene TRBJ2-7; D uncertain. The CDR3 runs 12 residues. Germline V gene sequence: CDR1 GTSNPN, CDR2 SVGIG (reference sequence). V lost 3 bases and J 6 bases, leaving 12 bases between the germline ends. Here the CDR3 reads CAWRAQVGEQYF. The CDR3 DNA is TGTGCCTGGAGGGCCCAGGTGGGCGAGCAGTACTTC.

The chain couples TRBV15 to TRBJ1-1, with TRBD1 as a possible D gene (5 bases). There are 15 residues in the CDR3. The germline gives CDR1 LNHNV, CDR2 YYDKDF (reference sequence). With 0 bases removed from V and 5 bases from J, the gap between germline ends came to 13 bases. The CDR3 reads CATSRDHGEGTEAFF. CDR3 sequence (DNA): TGTGCCACCAGCAGAGATCATGGGGAGGGGACTGAAGCTTTCTTT.

The CDR3 nucleotides are TGTGCCAGCTCACCAGGGACAGGTTGGAATAATTCACCCCTCCACTTT. Protein product: CASSPGTGWNNSPLHF. The rearrangement uses TRBV18 and TRBJ1-6; 8 nucleotides match TRBD1. Germline V CDR1 and CDR2: KGHSH, LQKENI. The CDR3 has 16 residues. The ends lost 2 bases at V and 5 bases at J; junction bases unmatched: 5.

The chain carries TRBV18 and TRBJ2-2, with TRBD1 identical over 8 bases. Germline V gene data show CDR1 as KGHSH and CDR2 as LQKENI. J lost 9 bases, V lost 3 bases, and 6 bases had no gene match. This CDR3 is 14 amino acids long. In nucleotides, the CDR3 is TGTGCCAGCTCACCCGGACAGGGCTCCTGGGAGCTGTTTTTT. It is translated as CASSPGQGSWELFF.

The chain is built from TRBV7-3 and TRBJ2-3; D perhaps matches TRBD1 (5 bases). Germline CDR1 is SGHTA and CDR2 is FQGTGA. V lost 4 bases, J lost 2 bases, and 25 bases lay in between. This CDR3 spans 19 amino acids. Here the CDR3 reads CASSSPPWVTEADTDTQYF. The CDR3 DNA sequence: TGTGCCAGCAGCTCCCCCCCCTGGGTGACAGAAGCTGACACAGATACGCAGTATTTT.

The chain links TRBV29-1 to TRBJ2-5; no clear D. Matching the DNA end better, TRBJ2-7 makes the J call doubtful. The V gene's germline CDR1 is SQVTM and CDR2 ANQGSEA. This CDR3 region has 12 residues. The CDR3 protein is CSVGKGTYEQYF. DNA of the CDR3: TGCAGCGTTGGTAAGGGTACCTACGAGCAGTACTTC.

This chain uses TRBV18 with TRBJ2-5; 8 bases are a match to TRBD2. The junction had 15 bases not matched to a gene; V was cut back by 2 bases and J by 4 bases. Germline-derived CDR1 and CDR2 are KGHSH and LQKENI. The CDR3 has 18 residues. Here the CDR3 DNA reads TGTGCCAGCTCACCAGGGTCGAAAGCGGGGGCCTGGAGAGAGACCCAGTACTTC. Translated: CASSPGSKAGAWRETQYF. The variable domain in full, with the rest retrieved from reference TRBV18 and TRBJ2-5, is NAGVMQNPRHLVRRRGQEARLRCSPMKGHSHVYWYRQLPEEGLKFMVYLQKENIIDESGMPKERFSAEFPKEGPSILRIQQVVRGDSAAYFCASSPGSKAGAWRETQYFGPGTRLLVL.